This paragraph reports one T cell receptor (beta chain). Measured with immunoSEQ multiplex PCR; TCRdb has only the in-frame clones, and not every one. The data contain about 400,000 clones, about nine tenths of them singletons. This sample is drawn from a study of blood T cell repertoires in COVID-19. The length of the CDR3 is 16 residues. Germline CDR1 is MDHEN and CDR2 is SYDVKM. V lost 2 bases, J lost 2 bases, and 16 bases lay in between. The clonotype was recovered from a woman between 25 and 40 years old with active or convalescent COVID-19. The V gene is TRBV28, the J gene TRBJ2-7; D is ambiguous. Sequencing used peripheral blood. The CDR3 nucleotides read TGTGCCAGCAGTTTAGGTGGCGGCGTTCGAGCCTACGAGCAGTACTTC. Its translation: CASSLGGGVRAYEQYF.